The 9 T cell receptor beta chains in this list originate from one sample, sequenced in a study of shared clonotypes between healthy human individuals. Naivety among CD8 cells was defined by CD45RO negativity and positive CCR7 selection, thereby excluding terminally differentiated effector memory CD45RA+ cells. Sequenced by immunoSEQ multiplex PCR; TCRdb stores in-frame clones only, minus some. This table holds some 2,000,000 clones, about 95% found once. Sequencing used naive CD8+ T cells sorted from blood. These TCRs come from a man in his late teens or twenties in good health.

The chain recombines TRBV19 with TRBJ1-1; 8 nucleotides agree with TRBD1. The length of the CDR3 is 14 residues. Germline V lookup: CDR1 LNHDA, CDR2 SQIVND (reference sequence). J lost 6 bases, V lost 3 bases, and 6 bases had no gene match. The DNA for the CDR3 is TGTGCCAGTAGTATCTCAGGGGGCTATCCTGAAGCTTTCTTT. Residues: CASSISGGYPEAFF.

This clone occurred once. The V call is TRBV27, the J call TRBJ2-7; possible D gene TRBD2, 6 bases. CDR1 is MNHEY and CDR2 is SMNVEV in the germline V gene (reference sequence). There are 15 residues in the CDR3. Trimming stripped 2 bases from V and 1 base from J, with 12 bases between. This CDR3 reads CASSLGAGRSYEQYF. CDR3 DNA: TGTGCCAGCAGTTTAGGGGCGGGGCGTTCCTACGAGCAGTACTTC.

This rearrangement joins TRBV6-5 to TRBJ2-5, with 8 bases aligning to TRBD1. CDR3 length: 13 residues. The V gene end was trimmed by 8 bases and the J gene end by 5 bases; junction bases not matched to a gene: 7. From germline, CDR1 is MNHEY and CDR2 SVGAGI. The CDR3 protein is CASRDRSRETQYF. The CDR3 coding sequence is TGTGCCAGCCGGGACAGGAGTCGGGAGACCCAGTACTTC.

The chain has TRBV18 and TRBJ2-7; 9 nucleotides agree with TRBD2. Germline V gene data show CDR1 as KGHSH and CDR2 as LQKENI. Trimming removed 3 bases from V and 0 bases from J; junction bases left unmatched: 3. There are 15 residues in the CDR3. The CDR3 DNA sequence: TGTGCCAGCTCACCCCGACTAGCGGACTCCTACGAGCAGTACTTC. It yields the protein CASSPRLADSYEQYF.

CDR3 nucleotide sequence: TGCGCCAGCAGCCAAGATCCTGTTAGCGGGTTCAACGAGCAGTACTTC. This translates into CASSQDPVSGFNEQYF. This sequence joins TRBV4-3 and TRBJ2-7; 7 bases are a match to TRBD2. Losses at the gene ends were 0 bases for V and 5 bases for J; bases not matched to a gene: 10. Germline-derived CDR1 and CDR2 are LGHNA and YSLEER. The length of the CDR3 is 16 residues.

The V and J genes are TRBV1 and TRBJ2-7; TRBD2, the table's D call, lacks a check against the DNA. TRBV1 is an annotated pseudogene. There are 17 residues in the CDR3. For the CDR3, the DNA is TGCACCAGCAGCCCCCGAAGGGAACTAGCGGGAGCCTACGAGCAGTACTTC. Protein product: CTSSPRRELAGAYEQYF.

The V gene is TRBV7-9, the J gene TRBJ1-5; the D is unclear. V was shortened by 1 base and J by 7 bases, with 17 bases between the two germline ends. The germline V gene has CDR1 SEHNR and CDR2 FQNEAQ (reference sequence). CDR3 length equals 16 residues. Written as DNA, the CDR3 is TGTGCCAGCAGCTTAGGCACACATGGGCCGAGCCAGCCCCAGCATTTT. As protein: CASSLGTHGPSQPQHF. Full variable domain (missing parts from reference TRBV7-9 and TRBJ1-5): DTGVSQNPRHKITKRGQNVTFRCDPISEHNRLYWYRQTLGQGPEFLTYFQNEAQLEKSRLLSDRFSAERPKGSFSTLEIQRTEQGDSAMYLCASSLGTHGPSQPQHFGDGTRLSIL.

The chain links TRBV5-1 to TRBJ2-7, with D possibly matching TRBD2 (6 bases). The CDR3 length is 14 residues. Trimming took 3 bases from V and 2 from J, leaving 12 bases between them. Germline V gives CDR1 SGHRS, CDR2 YFSETQ. This CDR3 reads CASSWVAGTYEQYF. CDR3 in DNA: TGCGCCAGCAGCTGGGTGGCGGGGACCTACGAGCAGTACTTC.

The gene calls are TRBV7-2 and TRBJ2-1; 12 nucleotides line up with TRBD2. The CDR3 runs to 17 residues. Losses at the gene ends were 5 bases for V and 4 bases for J; bases not matched to a gene: 9. Germline V gene sequence: CDR1 SGHTA, CDR2 FQGNSA. The CDR3 bases are TGTGCCAGCAGCGACCTGACTAGCGGGGGACCTTACAATGAGCAGTTCTTC. Protein: CASSDLTSGGPYNEQFF.